This T cell receptor beta chain was identified in a study of Ad26.COV2.S vaccination and SARS-CoV-2 variants. General study points: Measurement of non-spike TCR breadth gave similar results in vaccine and placebo recipients.

Germline V lookup: CDR1 SNHLY, CDR2 FYNNEI. CDR3 length: 13 amino acids. V dropped 3 bases and J dropped 4; count of bases not matched to a gene: 3. The treatment denotes: 15 to 20 received Ad26.COV2.S at low or high dose, single or two shots; several received placebo; per-sample allocation not given. Repertoires come from day 63 after the first vaccine or placebo injection. This clone was picked up a small number of times. Its antigen is currently unknown. Clones were read by immunoSEQ multiplex PCR, and TCRdb kept only the in-frame ones, dropping some. The sample has a few hundred thousand clones; around 92% are singletons.

The source was peripheral blood, collected in a trial of Ad26.COV2.S vaccine versus placebo. The chain uses TRBV2 and TRBJ2-7; TRBD1 aligns across 7 bases. This receptor was identified in a person aged 18 to 59 who received the Ad26.COV2.S COVID-19 vaccine or a placebo. Here the CDR3 reads CASSDYRGYEQYF. CDR3 nucleotides: TGTGCCAGCAGTGATTACAGGGGTTACGAGCAGTACTTC.